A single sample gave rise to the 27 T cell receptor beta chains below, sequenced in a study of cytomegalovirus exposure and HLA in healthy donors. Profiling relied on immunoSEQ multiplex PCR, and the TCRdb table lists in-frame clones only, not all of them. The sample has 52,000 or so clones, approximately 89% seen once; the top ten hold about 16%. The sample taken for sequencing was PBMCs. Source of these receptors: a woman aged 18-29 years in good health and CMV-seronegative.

CDR3 in amino acids: CASSLTGGRTDTQYF. Here the CDR3 DNA reads TGTGCCAGCAGTCTAACAGGGGGCCGCACAGATACGCAGTATTTT. This sequence joins TRBV25-1 and TRBJ2-3; the match to TRBD1 covers 9 bases. With 5 bases clipped from V and 1 base from J, the junction kept 4 bases outside the gene matches. The CDR3 length is 15 residues. Germline CDR1 and CDR2: MGHDK and SYGVNS.

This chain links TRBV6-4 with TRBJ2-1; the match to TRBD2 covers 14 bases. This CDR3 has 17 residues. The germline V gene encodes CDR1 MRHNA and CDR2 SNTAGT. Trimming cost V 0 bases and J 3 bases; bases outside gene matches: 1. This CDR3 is CASSDSGLAGGYNEQFF. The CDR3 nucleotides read TGTGCCAGCAGTGACTCAGGACTAGCGGGGGGCTACAATGAGCAGTTCTTC.

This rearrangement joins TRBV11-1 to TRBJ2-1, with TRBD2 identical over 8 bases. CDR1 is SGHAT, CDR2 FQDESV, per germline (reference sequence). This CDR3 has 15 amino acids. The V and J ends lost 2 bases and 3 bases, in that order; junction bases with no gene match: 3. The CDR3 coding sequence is TGTGCCAGCAGCTTATCGGGACTAGTCTACAATGAGCAGTTCTTC. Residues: CASSLSGLVYNEQFF. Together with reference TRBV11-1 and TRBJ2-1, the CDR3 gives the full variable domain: EAEVAQSPRYKITEKSQAVAFWCDPISGHATLYWYRQILGQGPELLVQFQDESVVDDSQLPKDRFSAERLKGVDSTLKIQPAELGDSAMYLCASSLSGLVYNEQFFGPGTRLTVL.

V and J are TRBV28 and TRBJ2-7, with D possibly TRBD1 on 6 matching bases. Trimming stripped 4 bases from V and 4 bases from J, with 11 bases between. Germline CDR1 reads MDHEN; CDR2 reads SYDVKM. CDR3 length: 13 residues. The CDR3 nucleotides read TGTGCCAGCAGTTCCCGGGACATTTACGAGCAGTACTTC. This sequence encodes CASSSRDIYEQYF.

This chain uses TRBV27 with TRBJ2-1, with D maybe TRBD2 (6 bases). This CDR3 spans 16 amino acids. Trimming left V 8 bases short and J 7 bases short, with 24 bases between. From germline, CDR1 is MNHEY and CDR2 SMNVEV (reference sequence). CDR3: CASFPPRRGTGNEQFF. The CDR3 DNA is TGTGCCAGCTTCCCCCCTAGGCGGGGTACGGGGAATGAGCAGTTCTTC.

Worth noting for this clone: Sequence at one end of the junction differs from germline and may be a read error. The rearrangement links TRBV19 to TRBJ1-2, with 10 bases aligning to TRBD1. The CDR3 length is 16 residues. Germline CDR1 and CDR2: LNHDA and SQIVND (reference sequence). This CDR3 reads CASRIDRGPANYGYTF. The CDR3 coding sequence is TGTGCCAGTAGAATAGACAGGGGGCCTGCTAACTATGGCTACACCTTC.

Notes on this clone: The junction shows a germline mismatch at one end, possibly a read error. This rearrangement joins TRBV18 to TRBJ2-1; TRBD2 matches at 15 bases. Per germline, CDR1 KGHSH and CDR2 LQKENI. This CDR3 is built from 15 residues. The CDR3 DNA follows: TGTGCCAGCTCACCAGGGACTAGCGGGAGGAATGTGCAGTTCTTC. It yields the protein CASSPGTSGRNVQFF.

The CDR3 here is CASRPGLVYGYTF. The CDR3 region has the DNA TGTGCCAGCAGACCAGGGCTGGTCTATGGCTACACCTTC. V is TRBV5-6 and J is TRBJ1-2, with D maybe TRBD1 (5 bases). This CDR3 has 13 amino acids. Germline V CDR1 and CDR2: SGHDT, YYEEEE. V was shortened by 5 bases and J by 4 bases, with 12 bases between the two germline ends.

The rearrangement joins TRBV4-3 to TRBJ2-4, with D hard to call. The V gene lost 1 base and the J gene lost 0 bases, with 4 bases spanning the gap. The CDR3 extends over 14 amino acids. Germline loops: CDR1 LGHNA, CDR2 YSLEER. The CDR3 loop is CASSQGLAKNIQYF. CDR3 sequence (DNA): TGCGCCAGCAGCCAAGGACTAGCCAAAAACATTCAGTACTTC.

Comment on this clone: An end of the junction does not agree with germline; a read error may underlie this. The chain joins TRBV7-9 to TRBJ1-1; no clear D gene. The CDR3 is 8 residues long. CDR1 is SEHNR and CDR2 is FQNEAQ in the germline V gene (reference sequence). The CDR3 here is CASSVGLF. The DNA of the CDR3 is TGTGCCAGCAGCGTCGGTCTCTTT. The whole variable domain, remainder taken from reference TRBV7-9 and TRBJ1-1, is DTGVSQNPRHKITKRGQNVTFRCDPISEHNRLYWYRQTLGQGPEFLTYFQNEAQLEKSRLLSDRFSAERPKGSFSTLEIQRTEQGDSAMYLCASSVGLFGQGTRLTVV.

Here the CDR3 DNA reads TGTGCCAGCAGTGGGGCAATCTCTGGAAACACCATATATTTT. Protein product: CASSGAISGNTIYF. The rearrangement uses TRBV27 and TRBJ1-3, with a possible D match to TRBD1 (5 bases). The CDR3 runs to 14 residues. Germline loops: CDR1 MNHEY, CDR2 SMNVEV (reference sequence). The V gene lost 5 bases and the J gene lost 0 bases, with 8 bases spanning the gap.

The CDR3 region is CASTADRVSYEQYF. The CDR3, as DNA: TGTGCCAGCACCGCGGACAGGGTCTCCTACGAGCAGTACTTC. The rearrangement joins TRBV28 to TRBJ2-7, with TRBD1 matching over 8 bases. The germline V gene encodes CDR1 MDHEN and CDR2 SYDVKM. The CDR3 runs to 14 residues. Germline trimming cut 7 bases from V and 0 bases from J; bases unmatched to any gene: 5. Together with reference TRBV28 and TRBJ2-7, the CDR3 gives the full variable domain: DVKVTQSSRYLVKRTGEKVFLECVQDMDHENMFWYRQDPGLGLRLIYFSYDVKMKEKGDIPEGYSVSREKKERFSLILESASTNQTSMYLCASTADRVSYEQYFGPGTRLTVT.

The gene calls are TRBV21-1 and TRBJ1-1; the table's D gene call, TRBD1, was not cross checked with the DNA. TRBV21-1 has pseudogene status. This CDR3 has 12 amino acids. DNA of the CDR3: TGTGCCAGCAACCCGACAGGACCTGAAGCTTTCTTT. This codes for CASNPTGPEAFF.

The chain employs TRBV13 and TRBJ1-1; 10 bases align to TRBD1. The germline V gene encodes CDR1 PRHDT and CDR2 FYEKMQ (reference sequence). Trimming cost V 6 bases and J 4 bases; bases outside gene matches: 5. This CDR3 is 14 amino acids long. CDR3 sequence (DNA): TGTGCCAGCAGACGAGGACAGGGGGGCACTGAAGCTTTCTTT. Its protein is CASRRGQGGTEAFF.

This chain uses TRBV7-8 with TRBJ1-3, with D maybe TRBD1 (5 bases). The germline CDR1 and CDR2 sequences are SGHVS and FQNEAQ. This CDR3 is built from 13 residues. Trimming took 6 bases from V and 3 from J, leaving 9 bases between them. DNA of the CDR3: TGTGCCAGCAGGGGGGGGATTGGAAACACCATATATTTT. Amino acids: CASRGGIGNTIYF.

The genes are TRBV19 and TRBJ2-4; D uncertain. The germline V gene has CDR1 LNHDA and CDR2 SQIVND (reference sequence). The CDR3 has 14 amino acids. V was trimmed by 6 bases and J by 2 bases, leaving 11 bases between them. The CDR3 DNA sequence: TGTGCCAGTAGCCCGGGTATTTCCAAAAACATTCAGTACTTC. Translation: CASSPGISKNIQYF.

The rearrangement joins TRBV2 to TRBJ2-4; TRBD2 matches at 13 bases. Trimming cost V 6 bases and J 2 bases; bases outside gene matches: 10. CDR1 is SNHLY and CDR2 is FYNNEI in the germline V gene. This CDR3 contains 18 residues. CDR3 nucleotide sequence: TGTGCCAGCAGAGCCGGACTAGCGGGAGAACATACCAAAAACATTCAGTACTTC. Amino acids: CASRAGLAGEHTKNIQYF.

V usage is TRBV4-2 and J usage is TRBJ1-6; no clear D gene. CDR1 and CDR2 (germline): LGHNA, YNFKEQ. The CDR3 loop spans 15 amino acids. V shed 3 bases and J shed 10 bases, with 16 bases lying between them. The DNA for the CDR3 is TGTGCCAGCAGCCAGCCCAGCCGGGTCCGGTCACCCCTCCACTTT. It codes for CASSQPSRVRSPLHF.

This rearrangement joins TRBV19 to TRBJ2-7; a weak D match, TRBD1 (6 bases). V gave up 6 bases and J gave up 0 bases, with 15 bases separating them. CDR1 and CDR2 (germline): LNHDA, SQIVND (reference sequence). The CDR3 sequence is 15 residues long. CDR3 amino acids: CASSPGTRSSYEQYF. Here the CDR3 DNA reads TGTGCCAGTAGCCCCGGGACAAGAAGCTCCTACGAGCAGTACTTC.

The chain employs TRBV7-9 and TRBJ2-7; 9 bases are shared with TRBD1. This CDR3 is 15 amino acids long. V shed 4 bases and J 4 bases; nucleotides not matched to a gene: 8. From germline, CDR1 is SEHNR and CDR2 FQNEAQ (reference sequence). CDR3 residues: CASSSRTGALYEQYF. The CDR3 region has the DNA TGTGCCAGCAGCTCCCGGACAGGGGCTCTGTACGAGCAGTACTTC.

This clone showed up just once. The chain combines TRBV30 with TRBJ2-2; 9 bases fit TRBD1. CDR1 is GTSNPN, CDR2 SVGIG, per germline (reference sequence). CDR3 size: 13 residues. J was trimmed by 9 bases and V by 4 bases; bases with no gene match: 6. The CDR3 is CAWTEQGARELFF. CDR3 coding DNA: TGTGCCTGGACCGAACAGGGGGCGCGGGAGCTGTTTTTT.

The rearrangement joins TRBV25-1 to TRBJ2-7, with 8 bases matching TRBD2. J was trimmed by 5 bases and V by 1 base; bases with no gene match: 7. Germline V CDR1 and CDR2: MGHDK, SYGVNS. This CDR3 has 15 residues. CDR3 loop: CASSEFFSGEDEQYF. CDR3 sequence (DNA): TGTGCCAGCAGTGAATTCTTTAGCGGGGAAGACGAGCAGTACTTC.

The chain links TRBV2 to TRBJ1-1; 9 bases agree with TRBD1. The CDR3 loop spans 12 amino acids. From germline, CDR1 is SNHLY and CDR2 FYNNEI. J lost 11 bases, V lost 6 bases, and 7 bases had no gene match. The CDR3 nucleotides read TGTGCCAGCAGGAAAATACAGGGGGCGGCTTTCTTT. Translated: CASRKIQGAAFF.

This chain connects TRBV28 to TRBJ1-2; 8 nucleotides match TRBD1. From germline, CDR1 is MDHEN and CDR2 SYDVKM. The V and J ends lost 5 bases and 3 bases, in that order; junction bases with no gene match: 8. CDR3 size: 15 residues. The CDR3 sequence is CASSPPRTGYYGYTF. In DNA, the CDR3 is TGTGCCAGCAGTCCACCCCGGACAGGGTACTATGGCTACACCTTC.

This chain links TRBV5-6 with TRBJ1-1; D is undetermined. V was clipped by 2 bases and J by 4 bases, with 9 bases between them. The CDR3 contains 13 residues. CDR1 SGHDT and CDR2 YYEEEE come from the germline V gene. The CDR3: CASSFSGSTEAFF. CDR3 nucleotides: TGTGCCAGCAGCTTTTCTGGGAGCACTGAAGCTTTCTTT.

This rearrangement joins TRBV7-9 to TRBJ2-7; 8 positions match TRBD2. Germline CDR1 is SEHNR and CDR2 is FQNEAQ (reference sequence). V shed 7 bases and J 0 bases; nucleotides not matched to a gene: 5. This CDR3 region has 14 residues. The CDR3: CASNGGAGSYEQYF. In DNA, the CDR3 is TGTGCCAGCAACGGGGGGGCCGGCTCCTACGAGCAGTACTTC. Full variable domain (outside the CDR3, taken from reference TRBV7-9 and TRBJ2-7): DTGVSQNPRHKITKRGQNVTFRCDPISEHNRLYWYRQTLGQGPEFLTYFQNEAQLEKSRLLSDRFSAERPKGSFSTLEIQRTEQGDSAMYLCASNGGAGSYEQYFGPGTRLTVT.

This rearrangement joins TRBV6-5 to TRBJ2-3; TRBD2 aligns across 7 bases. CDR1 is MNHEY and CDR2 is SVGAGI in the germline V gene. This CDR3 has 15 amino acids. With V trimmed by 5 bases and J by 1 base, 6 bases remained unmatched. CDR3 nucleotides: TGTGCCAGCAGTCTGGTGGCGGGGGGCACAGATACGCAGTATTTT. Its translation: CASSLVAGGTDTQYF.